This is a list of T cell receptor beta chains from one sample in a study of T cells in Graves' hyperthyroidism and ophthalmopathy. MiXCR, applied by TCRdb to the multiplex PCR reads, yields one record per CDR3 protein. The sample lists about 410,000 distinct CDR3 sequences; 14% to 15% were seen once. Sequencing used blood. The receptors originated from a man in his late teens or twenties with Graves' ophthalmopathy. The CDR3 runs from the conserved cysteine through the conserved F or W. A D gene is named only where the DNA matches it firmly. Clone size, where shown, is once, few, many, or a class for clones that have expanded.

>.|TRBJ2-3|TRBV25-1|few
TGTGCCAGCACCCCCAAGCGGCAGAGGAGGTGCACAGATACGCAGTATTTT
CASTPKRQRRCTDTQYF
>TRBD2|TRBJ2-3|TRBV11-2|many
TGTGCCAGCAGCTTAGAGGGTGGACTAGCGGGAACGAAGAATACGCAGTATTTT
CASSLEGGLAGTKNTQYF
>.|TRBJ1-5|TRBV6-2/TRBV6-3|many
TGTGCCAGCAGTTACCGTGGGCAGCCTCATAGCAATCAGCCCCAGCATTTT
CASSYRGQPHSNQPQHF
>TRBD2|TRBJ2-1|TRBV24-1|many
TGTGCCACCAGTGATCGGACTAGCCCCCTGGGGAATGAGCAGTTCTTC
CATSDRTSPLGNEQFF
>.|TRBJ1-3|TRBV12-3/TRBV12-4|.
TGTGCCAGCAGTTTAGATCCGGGGGCGGTTGGAAACACCATATATTTT
CASSLDPGAVGNTIYF
>TRBD1|TRBJ2-7|TRBV13|many
TGTGCCAGCAGCATGGACAGGAACTACGAGCAGTACTTC
CASSMDRNYEQYF
>TRBD2|TRBJ2-1|TRBV5-4|few
TGTGCCAGCAGCCTGGAGGTGGGGACTAGCGGGAAGTTCTACAATGAGCAGTTCTTC
CASSLEVGTSGKFYNEQFF
>.|TRBJ2-7|TRBV6-1|many
TGTGCCAGCAGTGAACCCCGGGGGCCCTACGAGCAGTACTTC
CASSEPRGPYEQYF
>.|TRBJ1-3|TRBV12-3/TRBV12-4|medium-sized
TGTGCCAGCAGTTTCGCGGGAAACACCATATATTTT
CASSFAGNTIYF
>.|TRBJ2-1|TRBV12-3/TRBV12-4|many
TGTGCCAGCAGTTTTGGGGGACCCTCCTACAATGAGCAGTTCTTC
CASSFGGPSYNEQFF
>TRBD2|TRBJ2-1|TRBV11-1|many
TGTGCCAGCAGCCCCAGTAGCGGGGGGAAAAGTGAGCAGTTCTTC
CASSPSSGGKSEQFF
>.|TRBJ1-1|TRBV12-3/TRBV12-4|many
TGTGCCAGCATCCGAGGGATGGAGAACACTGAAGCTTTCTTT
CASIRGMENTEAFF
>.|TRBJ1-5|TRBV19|.
TGTGCCAGTAGTATACCCCCAGGCTATCAGCCCCAGCATTTT
CASSIPPGYQPQHF
>.|TRBJ2-1|TRBV4-1|many
TGCGCCAGCAGCCAAGATCGTGTAGGGAGGATCTACAATGAGCAGTTCTTC
CASSQDRVGRIYNEQFF
>TRBD1|TRBJ2-1|TRBV18|many
TGTGCCAGCTCACCAGCGACAGGGAGTTATGAGCAGTTCTTC
CASSPATGSYEQFF
>TRBD2|TRBJ2-5|TRBV4-2|few
TGTGCCAGCAGCCGACGACTAGCGGGGGGGCGGGAAGAGACCCAGTACTTC
CASSRRLAGGREETQYF
>TRBD1|TRBJ2-7|TRBV29-1|many
TGCAGCGTTGAAAGCCGACAGGGGGACGAGCAGTACTTC
CSVESRQGDEQYF
>.|TRBJ2-1|TRBV5-1|many
TGCGCCAGCAGCGGAGGCCGGGACATCGACAATGAGCAGTTCTTC
CASSGGRDIDNEQFF
>TRBD1|TRBJ2-3|TRBV7-9|many
TGTGCCAGCAGCTTAAGAGGACAGGGTTTAGATACGCAGTATTTT
CASSLRGQGLDTQYF
>.|TRBJ2-7|TRBV29-1|once
TGCAGCGGTGCTCACGAGCAGTACTTC
CSGAHEQYF
>TRBD1|TRBJ1-3|TRBV15|many
TGTGCCACCAGAGATTCGGGACAGGTCTCTGGAAACACCATATATTTT
CATRDSGQVSGNTIYF
>.|TRBJ2-3|TRBV5-1|.
TGCGCCAGCAGCTTGGTTGCAGGGGAGATTCCGCAGTATTTT
CASSLVAGEIPQYF
>.|TRBJ2-2|TRBV4-1|few
TGCGCCAGCAGCCAAGCTTCAGGAGGGACCCCGAACACCGGGGAGCTGTTTTTT
CASSQASGGTPNTGELFF
>.|TRBJ2-7|TRBV10-2|.
TGCGCCAGCAGTATTAATGATCGTTGGGAGCAGTACTTC
CASSINDRWEQYF
>.|TRBJ1-1|TRBV20-1|many
TGCAGTGCTAGTAGGACGGCGAACACTGAAGCTTTCTTT
CSASRTANTEAFF
>TRBD1|TRBJ2-1|TRBV19|.
TGTGCCAGTAGTATAGCAGGGGGCGATTACAATGAGCAGTTCTTC
CASSIAGGDYNEQFF
>TRBD2|TRBJ2-3|TRBV24-1|.
TGTGCCACAGGGACTAGCGGGAGATCTAGCACAGATACGCAGTATTTT
CATGTSGRSSTDTQYF
>.|TRBJ2-5|TRBV27|many
TGTGCCAGCAGCCCAGGGACCCAAGAGACCCAGTACTTC
CASSPGTQETQYF
>TRBD2|TRBJ2-3|TRBV4-1|few
TGCGCCAGCAGCCAAGGTGTAGCGGGCCTCACAGATACGCAGTATTTT
CASSQGVAGLTDTQYF
>.|TRBJ1-5|TRBV19|.
TGTGCCAGTACCCCGACGCTCTGGAGCAATCAGCCCCAGCATTTT
CASTPTLWSNQPQHF
>TRBD1|TRBJ2-7|TRBV10-3|many
TGTGCCACCTTAGGACAGGGCGTCGGGTACGAGCAGTACTTC
CATLGQGVGYEQYF
>.|TRBJ2-1|TRBV19|.
TGTGCCAGTACCGTTGTTTGGGGGGACAATGAGCAGTTCTTC
CASTVVWGDNEQFF
>.|TRBJ2-1|TRBV30|.
TGTGCCTGGAGTGCTCAGGTCGGCGGGCAGTTCTTC
CAWSAQVGGQFF
>.|TRBJ1-6|TRBV12-3/TRBV12-4|few
TGTGCCAGCAGTCGCCCAGGCCATAATTCACCCCTCCACTTT
CASSRPGHNSPLHF
>.|TRBJ2-1|TRBV7-3|many
TGTGCCAGCAGCTCCCTTGGACAGACGGGGGATGAGCAGTTCTTC
CASSSLGQTGDEQFF
>TRBD1|TRBJ2-3|TRBV11-2|many
TGTGCCAGCACCAAAGGACAGGGAAGCACAGATACGCAGTATTTT
CASTKGQGSTDTQYF
>.|TRBJ2-1|TRBV9|few
TGTGCCAGCAGCGTGGCAGGATATTACAATGAGCAGTTCTTC
CASSVAGYYNEQFF
>.|TRBJ1-1|TRBV7-9|many
TGTGCCAGCAGCTCCAGGGCGAGAAACACTGAAGCTTTCTTT
CASSSRARNTEAFF
>.|TRBJ2-2|TRBV7-9|many
TGTGCCAGTATCAGACAGGTTGACACCGGGGAGCTGTTTTTT
CASIRQVDTGELFF
>.|TRBJ1-6|TRBV27|many
TGTGCCAGCACCATTTTAGGCAGGGGCAAGAGTTCACCCCTCCACTTT
CASTILGRGKSSPLHF
>.|TRBJ1-2|TRBV25-1|.
TGTGCCAGCAGTGCGATTGGGACGTTGAACTCTGGCTACACCTTC
CASSAIGTLNSGYTF
>TRBD1|TRBJ2-2|TRBV2|many
TGTGCCAGCAGTGCAGGGGGACCGGGGACCGGGGAGCTGTTTTTT
CASSAGGPGTGELFF
>.|TRBJ1-1|TRBV2|many
TGTGCCACCGTTCGAGGGGGGGTGAACACTGAAGCTTTCTTT
CATVRGGVNTEAFF
>.|TRBJ2-2|TRBV7-9|.
TGTGCCAGCAGCTTAGACACCTTGAACACCGGGGAGCTGTTTTTT
CASSLDTLNTGELFF
>TRBD2|TRBJ2-1|TRBV2|once
TGTGCCAGCAGTGAAGGTGGACTAGCGGATTACAATGAGCAGTTCTTC
CASSEGGLADYNEQFF
>.|TRBJ1-2|TRBV5-8|few
TGTGCCAGCAGCTTCCTAGGGGAAGGGGACTATGGCTACACCTTC
CASSFLGEGDYGYTF
>.|TRBJ2-1|TRBV5-1|many
TGCGCCAGCAGCTTGGCCAATCTAGTGGGTGAGCAGTTCTTC
CASSLANLVGEQFF
>.|TRBJ2-1|TRBV10-1|.
TGCGCCAGCAGTGCCCGGGGACAAGAGACCCAGTTCTTC
CASSARGQETQFF
>.|TRBJ2-3|TRBV12-3/TRBV12-4|many
TGTGCCAGCAGTTTGATGAGGGCCCCTAGCACAGATACGCAGTATTTT
CASSLMRAPSTDTQYF
>.|TRBJ2-1|TRBV20-1|many
TGCAGTGCTAGAGTGGACAGAGTTCAAGGGGAGCAGTTCTTC
CSARVDRVQGEQFF
>.|TRBJ1-2|TRBV15|many
TGTGCCACCAGCAGAGAAAAAAAAGTAGAGGGCTACACCTTC
CATSREKKVEGYTF
>TRBD2|TRBJ2-2|TRBV30|.
TGTGCCTGGAGTCGGGCTAGCGGGGTAACCGGGGAGCTGTTTTTT
CAWSRASGVTGELFF
>.|TRBJ2-3|TRBV5-1|many
TGCGCCAGCAGCTTGGCTACCGTCACAGATACGCAGTATTTT
CASSLATVTDTQYF
>TRBD1|TRBJ1-4|TRBV7-8|few
TGTGCCAGCAGCTTGGGACAGTGGGAAAAACTGTTTTTT
CASSLGQWEKLFF
>TRBD2|TRBJ2-7|TRBV6-5|many
TGTGCCAGCAGTTACGCGGGGGGCTACGAGCAGTACTTC
CASSYAGGYEQYF
>TRBD1|TRBJ2-2|TRBV11-3|many
TGTGCCAGCAGCTTACTGGGACAGGGCTACACCGGGGAGCTGTTTTTT
CASSLLGQGYTGELFF
>.|TRBJ2-7|TRBV3-1|many
TGTGCCAGCAGCCAAGAACCCCCCTACGAGCAGTACTTC
CASSQEPPYEQYF
>TRBD1|TRBJ1-2|TRBV6-1|.
TGTGCCAGCAGTGACACGGGACAGGGAGGGGATGGCTACACCTTC
CASSDTGQGGDGYTF
>TRBD1|TRBJ1-2|TRBV6-4|.
TGTGCCAGCAGTAAGACAGGGGGCTACACCTTC
CASSKTGGYTF
>TRBD2|TRBJ2-1|TRBV6-1|.
TGTGCCAGCAGAGTCACTAGCGGGAGTTTGTATGAGCAGTTCTTC
CASRVTSGSLYEQFF